Below, 20 T cell receptor beta chains from the same sample are listed, as sequenced in a study of blood T cell repertoires in COVID-19. Clones were sequenced by immunoSEQ multiplex PCR, and TCRdb holds only the in-frame ones, with some missing. Among 210,000 or so clones, 84% were seen once, and the ten largest hold around 1.8%. Sequencing was carried out using PBMCs or T cells enriched from blood (not recorded which). The receptor set was obtained from a man in his sixties who had recovered from COVID-19.

V gene TRBV2 combines with J gene TRBJ2-5; 10 bases align to TRBD2. V shed 4 bases and J 7 bases; nucleotides not matched to a gene: 12. Per the germline V gene, CDR1 is SNHLY and CDR2 is FYNNEI. The CDR3 is 16 residues long. CDR3 sequence reads: CASSGLAGVQSGTQYF. CDR3 nucleotides: TGTGCCAGCAGTGGGCTAGCGGGAGTCCAGAGTGGGACCCAGTACTTC.

V is TRBV10-3 and J is TRBJ2-5; 10 bases line up with TRBD1. Trimming cost V 6 bases and J 4 bases; bases outside gene matches: 2. The CDR3 sequence is 13 residues long. CDR1 and CDR2 from the germline V gene are ENHRY and SYGVKD. The CDR3, as DNA: TGTGCCATCAGGGACAGGGGGGGAGAGACCCAGTACTTC. Its protein is CAIRDRGGETQYF.

This chain joins TRBV29-1 and TRBJ2-3; D is undetermined. In germline, CDR1 is SQVTM, CDR2 ANQGSEA. The CDR3 runs to 13 residues. Trimming took off 2 bases at V and 1 base at J, with 7 bases between the two ends. CDR3 DNA: TGCAGCGTTGAATGGGCAGGCACAGATACGCAGTATTTT. Its protein is CSVEWAGTDTQYF.

V gene TRBV6-5 combines with J gene TRBJ2-7; D may be TRBD1 (6 bases). Deletions cut 5 bases from V and 1 base from J, with 15 bases between. Germline V gene sequence: CDR1 MNHEY, CDR2 SVGAGI. The CDR3 runs 15 residues. The DNA of the CDR3 is TGTGCCAGCAGTAACCCTCGCAGGGGATCCTACGAGCAGTACTTC. It codes for CASSNPRRGSYEQYF.

This clone occurred a few times. The gene calls are TRBV2 and TRBJ2-7, with D hard to call. The germline gives CDR1 SNHLY, CDR2 FYNNEI. V was shortened by 2 bases and J by 8 bases, with 7 bases between the two germline ends. The CDR3 runs to 11 residues. The CDR3 spells CASSELFQQYF. The CDR3 DNA sequence: TGTGCCAGCAGTGAACTCTTCCAGCAGTACTTC. The variable domain in full, with the rest retrieved from reference TRBV2 and TRBJ2-7, is EPEVTQTPSHQVTQMGQEVILRCVPISNHLYFYWYRQILGQKVEFLVSFYNNEISEKSEIFDDQFSVERPDGSNFTLKIRSTKLEDSAMYFCASSELFQQYFGPGTRLTVT.

The CDR3 loop is CASSYSRDRGSYEQYF. As DNA, the CDR3 is TGTGCCAGCAGTTATAGCCGGGACAGGGGTTCCTACGAGCAGTACTTC. V and J are TRBV6-5 and TRBJ2-7; 10 bases fit TRBD1. Per the germline V gene, CDR1 is MNHEY and CDR2 is SVGAGI. This CDR3 region has 16 residues. Germline trimming cut 3 bases from V and 1 base from J; bases unmatched to any gene: 6.

The V gene is TRBV5-6, the J gene TRBJ2-5, with a tentative D call TRBD2 (7 bases). CDR1 SGHDT and CDR2 YYEEEE come from the germline V gene. V lost 4 bases and J 6 bases, leaving 22 bases between the germline ends. The CDR3 totals 16 residues. CDR3 in amino acids: CASSNAGWGGRKTQYF. The CDR3 nucleotides are TGTGCCAGCAGCAACGCAGGGTGGGGGGGCAGGAAGACCCAGTACTTC.

The V and J genes are TRBV7-9 and TRBJ2-5; tentative D call: TRBD2 (7 bases). V lost 5 bases and J lost 3, with 19 bases in between. The CDR3 length is 16 residues. Germline V lookup: CDR1 SEHNR, CDR2 FQNEAQ (reference sequence). Here the CDR3 reads CASSPGGKGGKETQYF. The DNA for the CDR3 is TGTGCCAGCAGCCCTGGAGGAAAGGGGGGGAAAGAGACCCAGTACTTC.

V and J are TRBV9 and TRBJ2-7; perhaps TRBD1 as D (6 bases). The V gene lost 4 bases and the J gene lost 6 bases, with 20 bases spanning the gap. From germline, CDR1 is SGDLS and CDR2 YYNGEE. The CDR3 is made up of 15 amino acids. In DNA form, the CDR3 reads TGTGCCAGCAGCCCCCAATCAGGGGTTTTGGGCGAGCAGTACTTC. Its protein is CASSPQSGVLGEQYF.

This clone was seen once. This chain joins TRBV18 and TRBJ1-2; TRBD1 aligns across 9 bases. Germline loops: CDR1 KGHSH, CDR2 LQKENI. With 6 bases clipped from V and 9 bases from J, the junction kept 11 bases outside the gene matches. The length of the CDR3 is 14 residues. The CDR3 sequence is CASSQNRDRVSYTF. CDR3 nucleotides: TGTGCCAGCTCGCAGAACCGGGACAGGGTTAGCTACACCTTC. The variable domain in full, with the rest retrieved from reference TRBV18 and TRBJ1-2, is NAGVMQNPRHLVRRRGQEARLRCSPMKGHSHVYWYRQLPEEGLKFMVYLQKENIIDESGMPKERFSAEFPKEGPSILRIQQVVRGDSAAYFCASSQNRDRVSYTFGSGTRLTVV.

This chain joins TRBV11-3 and TRBJ2-7; 12 nucleotides line up with TRBD2. The germline gives CDR1 SGHNT, CDR2 YENEEA. The ends lost 5 bases at V and 2 bases at J; junction bases unmatched: 4. The CDR3 covers 15 residues. DNA for the CDR3: TGTGCCAGCAGCACTCGGACTAGCGGGGCCTACGAGCAGTACTTC. Its translation is CASSTRTSGAYEQYF.

This chain connects TRBV2 to TRBJ1-1; TRBD1 is a possible D gene (6 bases). The CDR3 totals 12 residues. Trimming left V 4 bases short and J 8 bases short, with 11 bases between. Germline V CDR1 and CDR2: SNHLY, FYNNEI. The DNA for the CDR3 is TGTGCCAGCAGTGGGTCCGGGACAGAAGCTTTCTTT. It is translated as CASSGSGTEAFF.

This clone has just one count. V is TRBV12-5 and J is TRBJ2-1, with 7 bases lining up with TRBD1. The CDR3 totals 14 residues. Per germline, CDR1 LGHNT and CDR2 FRNRAP. J lost 4 bases, V lost 4 bases, and 4 bases had no gene match. The CDR3: CASGSGTEYNEQFF. CDR3 sequence (DNA): TGTGCTAGTGGTTCAGGGACAGAGTACAATGAGCAGTTCTTC.

The chain links TRBV19 to TRBJ2-7; 7 bases line up with TRBD1. CDR3 length equals 14 residues. Per germline, CDR1 LNHDA and CDR2 SQIVND (reference sequence). V was clipped by 1 base and J by 2 bases; unmatched bases: 2. CDR3 sequence: CASSIGQGAYEQYF. The CDR3 region has the DNA TGTGCCAGTAGTATAGGGCAGGGGGCCTACGAGCAGTACTTC.

The rearrangement links TRBV4-3 to TRBJ1-2; unclear D gene. There are 14 residues in the CDR3. V dropped 0 bases and J dropped 4 bases, with 9 bases sitting between them. The germline CDR1 and CDR2 sequences are LGHNA and YSLEER. In DNA, the CDR3 is TGCGCCAGCAGCCAAGAGTATAACAGCTATGGCTACACCTTC. This encodes CASSQEYNSYGYTF.

The chain uses TRBV5-6 and TRBJ2-7; D is undetermined. CDR1 and CDR2 from the germline V gene are SGHDT and YYEEEE. Trimming cost V 2 bases and J 5 bases, with 8 bases left between them. CDR3 size: 12 residues. The CDR3 bases are TGTGCCAGCAGCTTAGTGGGCGACGAGCAGTACTTC. This codes for CASSLVGDEQYF.

This rearrangement joins TRBV7-9 to TRBJ2-7, with 11 bases aligning to TRBD1. V trimming: 5 bases; J trimming: 5 bases; junction bases outside the gene matches: 11. Germline V gene lookup returns CDR1 SEHNR and CDR2 FQNEAQ (reference sequence). The CDR3 loop spans 16 amino acids. The CDR3: CASSIGGGTGGNEQYF. The CDR3 region has the DNA TGTGCCAGCAGCATTGGAGGAGGGACAGGGGGTAACGAGCAGTACTTC.

The J gene is TRBJ2-7, the V gene TRBV18, with D tentatively TRBD2 (5 bases). Germline lookup yields CDR1 KGHSH and CDR2 LQKENI. The CDR3 runs 15 residues. The V end was cut by 0 bases, the J end by 0 bases, with 9 bases between. The CDR3 region is CASSPPSVGSYEQYF. In DNA form, the CDR3 reads TGTGCCAGCTCACCACCTAGCGTGGGCTCCTACGAGCAGTACTTC.

About this clone: Other DNA sequences of this sample code for an identical CDR3. V is TRBV19 and J is TRBJ1-2; maybe TRBD1 (6 bases). Trimming took off 9 bases at V and 2 bases at J, with 7 bases between the two ends. The germline V gene has CDR1 LNHDA and CDR2 SQIVND (reference sequence). The CDR3 has 11 amino acids. This CDR3 is CASGTNYGYTF. In DNA, the CDR3 is TGTGCCAGCGGGACAAACTATGGCTACACCTTC. Full variable domain (rest looked up from reference TRBV19 and TRBJ1-2): DGGITQSPKYLFRKEGQNVTLSCEQNLNHDAMYWYRQDPGQGLRLIYYSQIVNDFQKGDIAEGYSVSREKKESFPLTVTSAQKNPTAFYLCASGTNYGYTFGSGTRLTVV.

This chain connects TRBV18 to TRBJ1-5; perhaps TRBD1 as D (5 bases). The V gene's germline CDR1 is KGHSH and CDR2 LQKENI. Trimming removed 2 bases at V and 7 bases at J, with 18 bases between. The CDR3 length is 16 residues. The CDR3 region has the DNA TGTGCCAGCTCACCAGCTGGGGGGGGTGCTCTACAGCCCCAGCATTTT. Translated: CASSPAGGGALQPQHF.